Reported below is one TCR beta chain. Its target is not known. The source of the sample is a study of T cell responses to AZD1222 COVID-19 vaccine. Study results and limitations: Repertoires were sampled only after the peak T cell response. White British donors predominated, females outnumbered males, and clonal diversity was possibly underestimated. Nearly half of spike-specific TCRs reportedly target unmutated variant regions. Regions 160-218 and 743-854 dominated among vaccine-associated CD4 TCRs spanning spike.

Clones were read by immunoSEQ multiplex PCR, and TCRdb kept only the in-frame ones, dropping some. The sample lists about 130,000 clones, around 89% occurring once. This CDR3 comprises 19 residues. Deletions cut 3 bases from V and 6 bases from J, with 28 bases between. Germline CDR1 and CDR2: SGHAT and FQNNGV. The rearrangement joins TRBV11-2 to TRBJ2-3, with no clear D. Material: peripheral blood, obtained 28 days after the second AZD1222 dose. The sequence derives from an adult who received the AZD1222 COVID-19 vaccine. CDR3 sequence reads: CASSFQLRVSVGLYDTQYF. The CDR3 DNA is TGTGCCAGCAGCTTTCAGCTTAGAGTTTCAGTGGGTTTGTACGATACGCAGTATTTT.